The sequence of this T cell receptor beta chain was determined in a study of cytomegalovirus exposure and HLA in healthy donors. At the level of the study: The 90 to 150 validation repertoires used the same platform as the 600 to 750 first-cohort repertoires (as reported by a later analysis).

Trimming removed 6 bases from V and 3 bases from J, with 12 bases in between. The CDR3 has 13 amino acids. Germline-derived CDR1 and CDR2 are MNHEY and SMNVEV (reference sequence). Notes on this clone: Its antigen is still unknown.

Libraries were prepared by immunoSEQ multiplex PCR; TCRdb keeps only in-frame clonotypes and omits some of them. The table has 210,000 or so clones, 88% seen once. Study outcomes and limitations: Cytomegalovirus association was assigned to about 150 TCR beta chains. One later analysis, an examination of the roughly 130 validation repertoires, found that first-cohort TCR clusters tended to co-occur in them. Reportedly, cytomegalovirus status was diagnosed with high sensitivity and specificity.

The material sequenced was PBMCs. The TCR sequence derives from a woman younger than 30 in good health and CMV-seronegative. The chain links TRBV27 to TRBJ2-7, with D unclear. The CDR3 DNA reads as TGTGCCAGCAGCGACACGGCGTTCTACGAGCAGTACTTC. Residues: CASSDTAFYEQYF.